Included here is one T cell receptor (beta chain) sequence, with context. The antigen remains unidentified. Without labor or membrane rupture, elective cesareans at roughly 37-41 weeks supplied term cord blood. About 20,000 to 100,000 naive CD8+ T cells were sorted per sample. This sample was included in a study of naive CD8 T cells in extremely preterm neonates. General study points: Term neonates about 0.44%, young children roughly 0.027%, adults 0.01%; preterm neonates shared 2.5% to 3.5%.

The repertoire was sequenced with immunoSEQ multiplex PCR; TCRdb's copy has only in-frame clones and lacks some. The data contain 4,000 to 5,000 clones, around 97% of them singletons. The CDR3 sequence is 15 residues long. The germline V gene encodes CDR1 LGHNA and CDR2 YSLEER. J gave up 0 bases and V 3 bases, and 4 bases lay outside the gene matches. The chain joins TRBV4-3 to TRBJ1-2; 7 nucleotides line up with TRBD1. This TCR came from a newborn in good health. Sample: naive CD8+ T cells from cord blood. The CDR3 protein is CASSHGQVPNYGYTF. The CDR3 nucleotides are TGCGCCAGCAGCCATGGACAGGTTCCTAACTATGGCTACACCTTC.